This T cell receptor (beta chain) was recovered during a study of post-analysis software for immune sequencing data. About the study: Patients had relapsing-remitting, secondary progressive or progressive-relapsing multiple sclerosis; some lacked subtype.

Unique molecular identifiers were built into the TCR beta cDNA libraries. From around 0.96 to 9.9 million T cells, 500,000 or so cDNA molecules were obtained. TCRdb redid the calling of the PCR reads with MiXCR, one entry per CDR3 protein. The sample lists a few hundred thousand distinct CDR3 sequences, around 37% occurring once. Whole-study findings and limits: Normalized Chao1 diversity was significantly lower in multiple sclerosis patients than in controls. Elevated frequency relative to controls characterized 4 or 5 TRBV segments in patients, TRBV5-6, TRBV5-1 and TRBV20-1 among them. F measure grouped same-batch samples tightly together.

Comments on this clonotype: Its antigen is undetermined.

The germline V gene encodes CDR1 SEHNR and CDR2 FQNEAQ (reference sequence). CDR3 length equals 17 residues. The germline V and J ends were trimmed by 5 bases and 6 bases, with 25 bases remaining between them. This TCR was recovered from a girl under 18 with multiple sclerosis. Sequencing was carried out using blood. This chain links TRBV7-9 with TRBJ1-2; D remains ambiguous. Here the CDR3 DNA reads TGTGCCAGCAGCCCTGCAGGTCGCCTCGCAACTACTGATGGCTACACCTTC. Translating it yields CASSPAGRLATTDGYTF. The full variable domain, with the rest looked up from reference TRBV7-9 and TRBJ1-2, is DTGVSQNPRHKITKRGQNVTFRCDPISEHNRLYWYRQTLGQGPEFLTYFQNEAQLEKSRLLSDRFSAERPKGSFSTLEIQRTEQGDSAMYLCASSPAGRLATTDGYTFGSGTRLTVV.